This entry features one T cell receptor (beta chain) sequence. RNA totalling about 0.5 to 1 ug underwent reverse transcription with random hexamers. TCR beta CDR3 was amplified by immunoSEQ covering 54 Vbeta and 13 Jbeta. TCRdb redid the calling of the immunoSEQ multiplex PCR reads with MiXCR, one entry per CDR3 protein. The sample records fewer than 150,000 distinct CDR3 sequences, more than 85% being singletons. The data stem from a study of CD8 T cells in Susac syndrome. TEMRA cells were FACS-enriched, unlike CD8+ and CD4+ T cells, which were negatively isolated. This TCR came from a human donor with multiple sclerosis. The sequencing input was CD4+ T cells from PBMCs.

CDR3 DNA sequence: TGTGCCAGCAGCGCCTACGGGACAGATCCGAGGACCTTC. Translating gives CASSAYGTDPRTF. The chain combines TRBV7-3 with TRBJ1-2, with TRBD1 matching over 7 bases. This CDR3 contains 13 residues. Trimming removed 5 bases from V and 14 bases from J; junction bases left unmatched: 14. Looked up from germline, CDR1 is SGHTA and CDR2 is FQGTGA.